What follows are 29 T cell receptor beta chains derived from one specimen sequenced in a study of T-cell reconstitution after alpha-beta-depleted transplantation in children. The TCRbeta library incorporated unique molecular identifiers. Via MiXCR, TCRdb re-called the PCR reads, giving one row per CDR3 protein. The profile shows 200,000 to 250,000 distinct CDR3 sequences, around 9.9% of them singletons. The source material was PBMCs, sampled before TCRalphabeta/CD19-depleted stem cell transplant. The receptors stem from a child in the first two years of life with acute myeloid leukemia, due to receive a stem cell transplant.

This rearrangement joins TRBV15 to TRBJ1-1; D remains ambiguous. The CDR3 spans 12 residues. Germline CDR1 is LNHNV and CDR2 is YYDKDF (reference sequence). Trimming took 1 base from V and 4 from J, leaving 4 bases between them. The CDR3 DNA is TGTGCCACCAGCAGAGGGGGCACTGAAGCTTTCTTT. It encodes CATSRGGTEAFF.

This clonotype was counted at least ten times. The chain uses TRBV5-1 and TRBJ1-6; 9 bases fit TRBD1. J lost 14 bases, V lost 4 bases, and 10 bases had no gene match. CDR1 and CDR2 from the germline V gene are SGHRS and YFSETQ. The length of the CDR3 is 14 residues. The DNA of the CDR3 is TGCGCCAGCAGCCCAGGGACAGGGTCAATGTCCCTCCACTTT. Its protein is CASSPGTGSMSLHF. Combining the CDR3 with reference TRBV5-1 and TRBJ1-6 gives the whole variable domain KAGVTQTPRYLIKTRGQQVTLSCSPISGHRSVSWYQQTPGQGLQFLFEYFSETQRNKGNFPGRFSGRQFSNSRSEMNVSTLELGDSALYLCASSPGTGSMSLHFGNGTRLTVT.

This clonotype has a single count. This sequence may be a read error, since a much larger clone differs from it by one base. The V and J genes are TRBV7-7 and TRBJ2-1; 12 positions agree with TRBD2. CDR1 and CDR2 (germline): SSHAT, FNYEAQ (reference sequence). This CDR3 is built from 15 residues. V was clipped by 5 bases and J by 5 bases; unmatched bases: 4. The CDR3 reads CASSTRTSGNNEQFF. As DNA, the CDR3 is TGTGCCAGCAGCACCCGGACTAGCGGGAACAATGAGCAGTTCTTC. The variable domain in full, with the rest retrieved from reference TRBV7-7 and TRBJ2-1, is GAGVSQSPRYKVTKRGQDVTLRCDPISSHATLYWYQQALGQGPEFLTYFNYEAQPDKSGLPSDRFSAERPEGSISTLTIQRTEQRDSAMYRCASSTRTSGNNEQFFGPGTRLTVL.

This clonotype was counted ten times or more. The CDR3 spells CASSRRDTKDEQYF. The DNA of the CDR3 is TGTGCCAGCAGCCGCCGGGACACCAAAGACGAGCAGTACTTC. This sequence joins TRBV3-1 and TRBJ2-7, with D perhaps TRBD1 (6 bases). This CDR3 is built from 14 residues. V was clipped by 4 bases and J by 5 bases, with 15 bases between them. Germline V gene lookup returns CDR1 LGHDT and CDR2 YNNKEL (reference sequence).

This clonotype was seen repeatedly, ten times or more. The chain carries TRBV28 and TRBJ1-5; D call uncertain. The CDR3 extends over 15 amino acids. The V gene lost 2 bases and the J gene lost 4 bases, with 12 bases spanning the gap. CDR1 and CDR2 (germline): MDHEN, SYDVKM. CDR3 coding DNA: TGTGCCAGCAGTTTAGGAGGGCCGAGTAATCAGCCCCAGCATTTT. Protein: CASSLGGPSNQPQHF.

The chain is built from TRBV27 and TRBJ2-7, with no clear D. Germline CDR1 reads MNHEY; CDR2 reads SMNVEV (reference sequence). V gave up 4 bases and J gave up 3 bases, with 13 bases separating them. The CDR3 is 14 residues long. As DNA, the CDR3 is TGTGCCAGCAGTTCTTCAGCGAGGAGCTACGAGCAGTACTTC. It is translated as CASSSSARSYEQYF.

This clonotype was seen only once. A much larger clone lies one base from this, so it may be a read error. The chain uses TRBV3-1 and TRBJ2-7, with D possibly matching TRBD2 (5 bases). The CDR3 contains 17 residues. Germline CDR1 reads LGHDT; CDR2 reads YNNKEL (reference sequence). This CDR3 reads CATSQVASFPTAGEQYF. The CDR3 bases are TGTGCCACCAGCCAAGTGGCTAGCTTCCCTACGGCTGGAGAGCAGTACTTC.

Ten or more counts support this clonotype. This chain uses TRBV12-3 or TRBV12-4 with TRBJ1-3, with D unresolved. V shed 6 bases and J shed 0 bases, with 9 bases lying between them. The CDR3 runs to 14 residues. The DNA for the CDR3 is TGTGCCAGCAGCCCGACTTTCTCTGGAAACACCATATATTTT. Translating it yields CASSPTFSGNTIYF.

The sample holds many counts of this clonotype. The V gene is TRBV12-3 or TRBV12-4, the J gene TRBJ2-6; D call uncertain. The CDR3 runs to 14 residues. Trimming cost V 7 bases and J 0 bases, with 7 bases left between them. The CDR3 DNA reads TGTGCCAGCACCCGAAGCTCTGGGGCCAACGTCCTGACTTTC. It is translated as CASTRSSGANVLTF.

V is TRBV5-1 and J is TRBJ1-1; 12 positions match TRBD1. Germline V gives CDR1 SGHRS, CDR2 YFSETQ. The V segment lost 7 bases and the J segment 4 bases; nucleotides outside the gene matches: 8. The CDR3 length is 15 residues. This CDR3 reads CASGTGGVRGTEAFF. The CDR3 nucleotides are TGCGCCAGCGGGACAGGGGGCGTCCGGGGCACTGAAGCTTTCTTT.

This clonotype was detected only a few times. This chain connects TRBV5-6 to TRBJ1-6, with D possibly matching TRBD1 (5 bases). Deletions cut 7 bases from V and 6 bases from J, with 14 bases between. The CDR3 runs to 14 residues. Germline V lookup: CDR1 SGHDT, CDR2 YYEEEE. The CDR3 nucleotides are TGTGCCAGCGCAAGGGACGGTATTAATTCACCCCTCCACTTT. It is translated as CASARDGINSPLHF.

This clonotype was seen many times. This rearrangement joins TRBV7-9 to TRBJ2-7; tentatively, D is TRBD1 (6 bases). CDR3 size: 14 residues. CDR1 and CDR2 from the germline V gene are SEHNR and FQNEAQ (reference sequence). Trimming took 5 bases from V and 1 from J, leaving 12 bases between them. The CDR3 is CASSNWTDSYEQYF. The CDR3 coding sequence is TGTGCCAGCAGCAATTGGACAGATTCCTACGAGCAGTACTTC.

In regard to this clonotype: Its ends do not fully match the called genes, so a read error is possible. V is TRBV27 and J is TRBJ2-4; possible D gene TRBD2, 5 bases. Per the germline V gene, CDR1 is MNHEY and CDR2 is SMNVEV (reference sequence). There are 14 residues in the CDR3. The chain's CDR3 is CASSFLVEANIRYF. The CDR3 nucleotides are TGTGCCAGCAGTTTCCTGGTGGAGGCAAACATTCGGTACTTC.

This clonotype was recorded many times. The chain has TRBV4-1 and TRBJ1-6; D uncertain. Looked up from germline, CDR1 is MGHRA and CDR2 is YSYEKL. This CDR3 comprises 15 residues. V gave up 0 bases and J gave up 4 bases, with 7 bases separating them. The CDR3 coding sequence is TGCGCCAGCAGCCAAGATAGACCGTATAATTCACCCCTCCACTTT. Amino acids: CASSQDRPYNSPLHF.

About this clonotype: A read error may be the cause here, since a much bigger clone is one base away. The genes are TRBV11-2 and TRBJ2-6; 10 bases are shared with TRBD1. CDR3 length equals 18 residues. Germline V gene data show CDR1 as SGHAT and CDR2 as FQNNGV. This chain's CDR3 is CASSLRQGATSEANVLTF. For the CDR3, the DNA is TGTGCCAGCAGCTTAAGACAGGGGGCTACTTCTGAGGCCAACGTCCTGACTTTC. The whole variable domain, remainder taken from reference TRBV11-2 and TRBJ2-6, is EAGVAQSPRYKIIEKRQSVAFWCNPISGHATLYWYQQILGQGPKLLIQFQNNGVVDDSQLPKDRFSAERLKGVDSTLKIQPAKLEDSAVYLCASSLRQGATSEANVLTFGAGSRLTVL.

This clonotype was recorded at least ten times. The chain recombines TRBV7-2 with TRBJ1-2; D ambiguous. The germline V and J ends were trimmed by 6 bases and 7 bases, with 15 bases remaining between them. The length of the CDR3 is 13 residues. Germline-derived CDR1 and CDR2 are SGHTA and FQGNSA. CDR3 amino acids: CASSPASGGGYTF. The DNA of the CDR3 is TGTGCCAGCAGTCCAGCGTCTGGAGGTGGCTACACCTTC.

The sample holds many counts of this clonotype. V gene TRBV7-2 combines with J gene TRBJ1-4, with D unclear. CDR1 and CDR2 from the germline V gene are SGHTA and FQGNSA. The CDR3 has 13 amino acids. V lost 5 bases, J lost 2 bases, and 6 bases lay in between. The CDR3 loop reads CASSPRTNEKLFF. The DNA for the CDR3 is TGTGCCAGCAGCCCCAGGACTAATGAAAAACTGTTTTTT.

This clonotype was recorded at least ten times. V usage is TRBV5-1 and J usage is TRBJ1-3, with 9 bases fitting TRBD1. This CDR3 has 14 amino acids. J was trimmed by 7 bases and V by 4 bases; bases with no gene match: 6. Germline lookup yields CDR1 SGHRS and CDR2 YFSETQ. Here the CDR3 reads CASSPGTGRNTIYF. The CDR3, as DNA: TGCGCCAGCAGCCCTGGGACAGGGCGTAACACCATATATTTT.

As for this clonotype: This may be a read error, as it is one base from a much larger clone. The chain combines TRBV5-1 with TRBJ2-5; D may be TRBD1 or TRBD2 (5 bases each). Germline V gives CDR1 SGHRS, CDR2 YFSETQ. There are 14 residues in the CDR3. The CDR3 nucleotides are TGCGTCAGCAGCCCTCGGGACCTGAAAGAGACCCAGTACTTC. This sequence encodes CVSSPRDLKETQYF.

This clonotype was found many times. The CDR3 spells CASSSPGQGGEKLFF. The CDR3 nucleotides are TGCGCCAGCAGCTCCCCGGGACAGGGGGGAGAAAAACTGTTTTTT. This chain links TRBV5-1 with TRBJ1-4; 11 bases align to TRBD1. The CDR3 has 15 residues. V dropped 3 bases and J dropped 8; count of bases not matched to a gene: 6. Per the germline V gene, CDR1 is SGHRS and CDR2 is YFSETQ.

The table lists this clonotype with many counts. The chain employs TRBV20-1 and TRBJ1-1; TRBD1 is a possible D gene (6 bases). Trimming took off 6 bases at V and 10 bases at J, with 24 bases between the two ends. Germline V gene lookup returns CDR1 DFQATT and CDR2 SNEGSKA (reference sequence). This CDR3 is built from 14 residues. The CDR3 sequence: CSALLSQQGHVAFF. The CDR3 region has the DNA TGCAGTGCCCTACTCAGCCAACAGGGCCACGTAGCTTTCTTT.

The table lists this clonotype with many counts. V is TRBV2 and J is TRBJ2-1; TRBD2 might be the D (6 bases). The germline V and J ends were trimmed by 4 bases and 6 bases, with 7 bases remaining between them. Germline loops: CDR1 SNHLY, CDR2 FYNNEI. This CDR3 has 12 amino acids. The CDR3 is CASSVGGNEQFF. The CDR3 DNA follows: TGTGCCAGCAGTGTGGGAGGCAATGAGCAGTTCTTC.

Ten or more counts support this clonotype. The chain is built from TRBV12-3 or TRBV12-4 and TRBJ2-7; D is undetermined. The germline V and J ends were trimmed by 4 bases and 3 bases, with 10 bases remaining between them. CDR3 length equals 13 residues. The CDR3 protein is CASSSSAIYEQYF. The CDR3 DNA reads as TGTGCCAGCAGTTCTTCTGCCATCTACGAGCAGTACTTC.

This chain joins TRBV20-1 and TRBJ2-3; the D is unclear. The CDR3 length is 14 residues. Germline assignment: CDR1 DFQATT and CDR2 SNEGSKA (reference sequence). Trimming cost V 4 bases and J 0 bases, with 11 bases left between them. The chain's CDR3 is CSAISNTSTDTQYF. The CDR3 bases are TGCAGTGCTATATCGAATACTAGCACAGATACGCAGTATTTT.

Many counts were recorded for this clonotype. V and J are TRBV7-3 and TRBJ2-1, with D perhaps matching TRBD2 (5 bases). The germline gives CDR1 SGHTA, CDR2 FQGTGA. Trimming removed 3 bases at V and 1 base at J, with 19 bases between. The CDR3 is 18 residues long. The CDR3 coding sequence is TGTGCCAGCAGCTTTGTATACGGGCGAGGGCTGTCCTACAATGAGCAGTTCTTC. Translation: CASSFVYGRGLSYNEQFF.

This clonotype has a count of ten or more. The V call is TRBV29-1, the J call TRBJ2-1, with TRBD2 matching 10 bases. The CDR3 extends over 16 amino acids. Germline CDR1 and CDR2: SQVTM and ANQGSEA. V was clipped by 2 bases and J by 4 bases; unmatched bases: 8. The CDR3 loop reads CSVERGWTSGYNEQFF. CDR3 nucleotides: TGCAGCGTTGAAAGGGGGTGGACTAGCGGATACAATGAGCAGTTCTTC.

This clonotype was observed at least ten times. The rearrangement links TRBV12-3 or TRBV12-4 to TRBJ2-7, with D hard to call. The CDR3 is made up of 12 amino acids. Trimming took off 3 bases at V and 2 bases at J, with 5 bases between the two ends. In nucleotides, the CDR3 is TGTGCCAGCAGTTTCGGCGCCTACGAGCAGTACTTC. Translation gives CASSFGAYEQYF.

This clonotype came up many times. The J gene is TRBJ1-5, the V gene TRBV19; D is undetermined. V shed 0 bases and J shed 2 bases, with 8 bases lying between them. Germline-derived CDR1 and CDR2 are LNHDA and SQIVND (reference sequence). The CDR3 is made up of 15 amino acids. Written as DNA, the CDR3 is TGTGCCAGTAGTATAGACGTGGCGGGCAATCAGCCCCAGCATTTT. It yields the protein CASSIDVAGNQPQHF.

This clonotype was found many times. The gene calls are TRBV5-1 and TRBJ1-2; D unclear. Germline V CDR1 and CDR2: SGHRS, YFSETQ. The CDR3 spans 14 residues. V was cut by 4 bases and J by 3 bases, with 13 bases left in between. CDR3 coding DNA: TGCGCCAGCAGCCCTGACCGGAGGGACTATGGCTACACCTTC. Translated, it gives CASSPDRRDYGYTF.